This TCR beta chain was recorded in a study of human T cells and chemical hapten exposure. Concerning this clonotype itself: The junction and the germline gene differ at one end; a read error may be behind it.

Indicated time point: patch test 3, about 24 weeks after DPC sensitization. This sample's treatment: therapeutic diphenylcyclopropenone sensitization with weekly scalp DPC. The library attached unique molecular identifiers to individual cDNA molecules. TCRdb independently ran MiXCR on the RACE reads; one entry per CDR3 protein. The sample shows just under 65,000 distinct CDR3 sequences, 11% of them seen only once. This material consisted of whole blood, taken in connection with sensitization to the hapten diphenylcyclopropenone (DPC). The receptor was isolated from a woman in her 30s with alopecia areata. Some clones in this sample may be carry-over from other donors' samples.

In DNA form, the CDR3 reads TGTGCCAGCAGCCCACCCACGGGCAAGGAGGTACATTTT. Its protein product is CASSPPTGKEVHF. This chain joins TRBV11-2 and TRBJ2-3; D perhaps matches TRBD2 (5 bases). Looked up from germline, CDR1 is SGHAT and CDR2 is FQNNGV. The CDR3 totals 13 residues.